Given below is one TCR beta chain in context. The germline V gene has CDR1 MDHEN and CDR2 SYDVKM. The V gene lost 3 bases and the J gene lost 4 bases, with 15 bases spanning the gap. The CDR3 spans 15 residues. Method: immunoSEQ multiplex PCR; TCRdb's copy keeps in-frame clones and lacks some. The data contain some 100,000 clones, roughly 87% of them singletons. This entry is derived from a study of identifying expanded T cells in peripheral blood. The sample taken for sequencing was blood. This TCR derives from a person aged 18 to 70 in good health. The chain combines TRBV28 with TRBJ1-2, with D unclear. This chain's CDR3 is CASSFADREGYGYTF. In DNA, the CDR3 is TGTGCCAGCAGTTTTGCCGACCGGGAGGGCTATGGCTACACCTTC.